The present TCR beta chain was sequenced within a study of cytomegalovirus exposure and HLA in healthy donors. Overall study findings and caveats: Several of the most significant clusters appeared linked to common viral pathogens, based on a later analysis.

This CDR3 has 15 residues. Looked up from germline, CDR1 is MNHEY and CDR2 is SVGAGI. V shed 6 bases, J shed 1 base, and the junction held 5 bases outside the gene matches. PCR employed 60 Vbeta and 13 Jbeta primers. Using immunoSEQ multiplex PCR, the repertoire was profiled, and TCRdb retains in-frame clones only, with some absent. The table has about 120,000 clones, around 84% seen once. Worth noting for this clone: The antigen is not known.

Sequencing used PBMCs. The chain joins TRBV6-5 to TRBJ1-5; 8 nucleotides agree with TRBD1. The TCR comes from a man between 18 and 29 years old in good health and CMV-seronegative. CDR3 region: CASRITGGSNQPQHF. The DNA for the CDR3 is TGTGCCAGCAGGATCACAGGGGGGAGCAATCAGCCCCAGCATTTT.